This T cell receptor beta chain was documented in a study of T-cell reconstitution after alpha-beta-depleted transplantation in children. Study conclusions and caveats: The origin of alpha-beta T cells about two months after transplant was reportedly several hundred expanded graft clones. In some patients, recipient T cells and intrathymic progenitors surviving conditioning explained high day-60 diversity. The authors attributed T-cell counts and diversity one year after transplant mostly to newly produced T cells.

A TCRbeta library incorporating unique molecular identifiers was prepared. TCRdb passed the PCR reads through MiXCR, listing each CDR3 protein once. The sample contains around 450,000 distinct CDR3 sequences, over 40% of which appear only once. This CDR3 has 13 amino acids. From germline, CDR1 is LGHDT and CDR2 YNNKEL (reference sequence). The V end was cut by 1 base, the J end by 2 bases, with 0 bases between. This clonotype came up many times. Its antigen is currently unknown. Source: PBMCs, taken before TCRalphabeta/CD19-depleted stem cell transplant. The rearrangement joins TRBV3-1 to TRBJ2-6, with unresolved D. The TCR sequence derives from a girl aged 2-10 years with aplastic anemia, due to receive a stem cell transplant. CDR3 sequence: CASSQAGANVLTF. The CDR3 region has the DNA TGTGCCAGCAGCCAAGCTGGGGCCAACGTCCTGACTTTC.